The 5 T cell receptor beta chains below all came from one sample that was sequenced in a study of blood T cell repertoires in COVID-19 (TCRdb year 2020). Library creation used the immunoSEQ multiplex PCR assay. This immuneACCESS table, as held by TCRdb, lists in-frame sequences with V and J called but not all clones. Of the missing ones, under half trace to an unresolved V gene in checked studies; the others have no known cause. For this sample the table gives more than 3,000 clones, of which 93% were detected only once. The biggest ten clones account for around 1.5% of the sample. The sequenced sample consisted of peripheral blood. Every receptor here comes from a human donor in a cohort sampled during active COVID-19.

About this clone itself: At one of its ends the junction is not consistent with the germline gene, which may arise from a read error. CDR3 nucleotides: TGTGCCAGCAGTTACGAACTAGCGGGAGGCCGTTACCGGTTC. This encodes CASSYELAGGRYRF. This sequence joins TRBV6-6 and TRBJ2-4; TRBD2 matches 12 bases. The CDR3 totals 14 residues. Per the germline V gene, CDR1 is MNHNY and CDR2 is SVGAGI (reference sequence).

The table lists this clone with a count of one. The rearrangement uses TRBV4-1 and TRBJ1-2, with TRBD1 as a possible D gene (6 bases). Germline V gives CDR1 MGHRA, CDR2 YSYEKL. V gave up 6 bases and J gave up 3 bases, with 11 bases separating them. The CDR3 is 13 residues long. CDR3 in amino acids: CASSEQGDYGYTF. The CDR3, as DNA: TGCGCCAGCAGTGAACAGGGAGACTATGGCTACACCTTC.

This clone came up a few times. The chain employs TRBV19 and TRBJ1-6, with no clear D. The CDR3 totals 16 residues. The germline gives CDR1 LNHDA, CDR2 SQIVND (reference sequence). The V gene lost 10 bases and the J gene lost 0 bases, with 16 bases spanning the gap. CDR3 amino acids: CATRKEASSYNSPLHF. As DNA, the CDR3 is TGTGCCACCCGTAAGGAGGCCAGCTCCTATAATTCACCCCTCCACTTT.

For the CDR3, the DNA is TGTGCCAGCAGCTTAGTAGGGGGGGATCAGCCCCAGCATTTT. This translates into CASSLVGGDQPQHF. The chain combines TRBV7-9 with TRBJ1-5, with D perhaps TRBD1 (6 bases). This CDR3 spans 14 amino acids. Trimming shortened V by 1 base and J by 5 bases, and 9 bases separated the two germline ends. Germline loops: CDR1 SEHNR, CDR2 FQNEAQ (reference sequence).

The chain employs TRBV3-1 (or the pseudogene TRBV3-2) and TRBJ2-7; 7 positions match TRBD2. The germline CDR1 and CDR2 sequences are LGHDT and YNNKEL (reference sequence). CDR3 length: 16 amino acids. The V segment lost 1 base and the J segment 4 bases; nucleotides outside the gene matches: 10. CDR3 in amino acids: CASSQVFGGGRYEQYF. The CDR3 DNA sequence: TGTGCCAGCAGCCAAGTTTTCGGCGGGGGAAGATACGAGCAGTACTTC.